This T cell receptor beta chain was sequenced in a study of T cell repertoires in cytomegalovirus infection. As for the study in general: Researchers turned to recently identified HLA-C-restricted CMV epitopes as well as well-studied HLA-B-restricted ones. Indications came from public TCR beta signatures; they pointed to CMV infection and to a matching HLA type.

V gave up 5 bases and J gave up 2 bases; unmatched junction bases: 4. Germline CDR1 and CDR2: SGHVS and FQNEAQ. This CDR3 has 15 residues. This clonotype was seen many times. Antigen specificity is unknown. TCRdb ran MiXCR on the reads and lists one entry per CDR3 protein. This table holds approximately 89,000 distinct CDR3 sequences, more than 20% found once. This receptor was obtained from a human donor in good health (CMV status not recorded). Some clones in this sample may be carry-over from other donors' samples. The gene calls are TRBV7-8 and TRBJ1-5, with 9 bases identical to TRBD1. Here the sequenced sample was CD8+ T cells from cultured PBMCs, taken from culture after CMV antigen stimulation. CDR3 bases: TGTGCCAGCAGCCCTACAGGGGGCGGCAATCAGCCCCAGCATTTT. Residues: CASSPTGGGNQPQHF.